This is a list of T cell receptor beta chains from one sample in a study of blood T cell repertoires in COVID-19. Using immunoSEQ multiplex PCR, the repertoire was profiled, and TCRdb retains in-frame clones only, with some absent. The sample includes some 42,000 clones, 85% seen only once; the top ten take 5.4%. The sample comprised peripheral blood. The origin of the receptors is a man aged 50 to 59 with active COVID-19. Each CDR3 is given without its conserved first and last residue. Fields, in order: clone size, J gene, V gene, CDR3 protein. Clone size is not always given. Where it is, it says once, few, many or a class for expanded clones.

size: -
J: TRBJ1-2
V: TRBV7-2
CDR3: ASSSDGQDGGYGYT

size: -
J: TRBJ1-1
V: TRBV7-9
CDR3: ASSLGGRGHTEAF

size: -
J: TRBJ2-6
V: TRBV7-2
CDR3: ASSSSRVAGANVLT

size: -
J: TRBJ2-5
V: TRBV5-6
CDR3: ASSLAPEETQY

size: -
J: TRBJ2-1
V: TRBV7-3
CDR3: ASSFRGERGNNEQF

size: once
J: TRBJ1-2
V: TRBV7-3
CDR3: ASSLTHRQGPYGYT

size: -
J: TRBJ1-4
V: TRBV9
CDR3: ASSLGQANEKLF

size: few
J: TRBJ2-2
V: TRBV19
CDR3: ASSPLAGGRTGELF

size: -
J: TRBJ2-2
V: TRBV18
CDR3: ASSPPRGVNTGELF

size: -
J: TRBJ2-1
V: TRBV24-1
CDR3: ATSALGTGQF

size: -
J: TRBJ2-1
V: TRBV11-3
CDR3: ASRDSAYNEQF

size: -
J: TRBJ2-2
V: TRBV19
CDR3: ASSIQYGELF

size: -
J: TRBJ1-3
V: TRBV7-9
CDR3: ASSLALGNTIY

size: few
J: TRBJ1-1
V: TRBV4-1
CDR3: ASSPTTQGAQRNTEAF

size: -
J: TRBJ1-2
V: TRBV5-4
CDR3: ASSFSQGSYGYT

size: -
J: TRBJ1-6
V: TRBV21-1
CDR3: ASRNGTGRSPLH

size: once
J: TRBJ2-1
V: TRBV27
CDR3: ASRTFRREINGEEQF

size: -
J: TRBJ2-7
V: TRBV5-4
CDR3: ASSSGGNSYEQY

size: -
J: TRBJ1-2
V: TRBV19
CDR3: ASSTPGQGASYGYT

size: -
J: TRBJ2-1
V: TRBV5-1
CDR3: ASSRGLAGGNEQF

size: few
J: TRBJ1-2
V: TRBV2
CDR3: ASSVQANYGYT

size: -
J: TRBJ2-1
V: TRBV15
CDR3: ATSISGTGGLDEQF

size: once
J: TRBJ2-5
V: TRBV9
CDR3: ASSVGLAASQY

size: -
J: TRBJ1-2
V: TRBV6-5
CDR3: ASSSRQGALYGYT

size: -
J: TRBJ2-7
V: TRBV2
CDR3: ASSKGLAGTYEQY

size: -
J: TRBJ2-7
V: TRBV7-2
CDR3: ASSVRASGGYYEQY

size: -
J: TRBJ1-5
V: TRBV19
CDR3: ASSSGQIENQPQH

size: -
J: TRBJ2-1
V: TRBV6-5
CDR3: ASGRDNEQF

size: -
J: TRBJ1-2
V: TRBV6-1
CDR3: ASSDRWDYGYT

size: once
J: TRBJ2-2
V: TRBV12-3/TRBV12-4
CDR3: ASSLWGAGELF

size: -
J: TRBJ2-7
V: TRBV28
CDR3: ASIPPRGGGEQY

size: -
J: TRBJ1-1
V: TRBV18
CDR3: ASSPLRTVNTEAF

size: -
J: TRBJ2-1
V: TRBV28
CDR3: ASSPPSGTSYNEQF

size: -
J: TRBJ2-7
V: TRBV27
CDR3: ASSLSQGNEQY

size: -
J: TRBJ1-1
V: TRBV5-5
CDR3: ASSPVGTGLSEAF

size: -
J: TRBJ2-6
V: TRBV3-1/TRBV3-2
CDR3: ASSPLTGGRSGANVLT

size: few
J: TRBJ2-2
V: TRBV7-6
CDR3: ASSPNPGTSFTGELF

size: few
J: TRBJ2-7
V: TRBV9
CDR3: ASSRGGLAVSYEQY

size: -
J: TRBJ1-2
V: TRBV7-8
CDR3: ASSTLTGTGYT

size: once
J: TRBJ2-3
V: TRBV15
CDR3: ATSRAHQDIVIGIDTQY

size: -
J: TRBJ1-2
V: TRBV27
CDR3: ASSSTGLGYT

size: -
J: TRBJ1-2
V: TRBV7-2
CDR3: ASSPPGYSNYGYT

size: -
J: TRBJ1-3
V: TRBV25-1
CDR3: ASSEVGQAPSGNTIY

size: -
J: TRBJ1-4
V: TRBV7-2
CDR3: ASSLGDRASEKLF